The clone carrying this T cell receptor (beta chain) was observed once. In the authors' methods: Nucleated cell counts were estimated from reference gene primer amplification. Assay used: immunoSEQ multiplex PCR; TCRdb lists only in-frame clones, some missing. For V, J and clone size, that table is used; D and trimming come from the DNA. The table lists about half a million clones, 80% to 90% of them singletons, with 3% to 4% in the top ten. The data belong to a study of blood T cell repertoires in COVID-19. Whole-study context: PBMCs, B-cell-depleted T cells, or T cells were the source of the cDNA or gDNA that made up the material.

This receptor was identified in a human donor in a cohort sampled during active COVID-19. Sequenced input: peripheral blood.

CDR3 loop: CASSLGITAPYEQYF. The CDR3 nucleotides read TGTGCCAGCAGCTTAGGGATCACAGCCCCCTACGAGCAGTACTTC. The rearrangement joins TRBV7-2 to TRBJ2-7, with unresolved D. Germline V gives CDR1 SGHTA, CDR2 FQGNSA. V was trimmed by 1 base and J by 2 bases, leaving 12 bases between them. The CDR3 totals 15 residues.